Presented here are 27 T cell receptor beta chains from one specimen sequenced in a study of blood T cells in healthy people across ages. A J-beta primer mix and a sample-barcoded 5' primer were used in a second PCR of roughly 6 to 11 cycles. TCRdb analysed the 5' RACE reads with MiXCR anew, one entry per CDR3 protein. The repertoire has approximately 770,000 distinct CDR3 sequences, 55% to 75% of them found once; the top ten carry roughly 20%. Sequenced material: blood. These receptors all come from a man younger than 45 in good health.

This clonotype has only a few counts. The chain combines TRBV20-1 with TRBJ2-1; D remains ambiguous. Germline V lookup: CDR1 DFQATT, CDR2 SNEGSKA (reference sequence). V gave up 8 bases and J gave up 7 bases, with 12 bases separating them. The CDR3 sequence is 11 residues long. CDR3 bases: TGCAGTACCAGGAACCTTAATGAGCAGTTCTTC. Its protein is CSTRNLNEQFF.

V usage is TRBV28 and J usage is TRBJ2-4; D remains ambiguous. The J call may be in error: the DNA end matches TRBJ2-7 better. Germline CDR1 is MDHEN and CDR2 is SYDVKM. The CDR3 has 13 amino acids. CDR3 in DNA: TGTGCCAGCAGGTCAAAAATATCCTACGAGCAGTACTTC. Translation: CASRSKISYEQYF.

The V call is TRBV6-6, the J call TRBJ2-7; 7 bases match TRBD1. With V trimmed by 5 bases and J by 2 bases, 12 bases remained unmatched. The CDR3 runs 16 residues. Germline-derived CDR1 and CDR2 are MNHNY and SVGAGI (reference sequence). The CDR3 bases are TGTGCCAGCAGTCCTATACGCTCGACAGGGACCTACGAGCAGTACTTC. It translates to CASSPIRSTGTYEQYF.

In nucleotides, the CDR3 is TGCAGTGCTAGAGACAGGGAGGTAATGGCCCAGTACTTC. Translated: CSARDREVMAQYF. V is TRBV20-1 and J is TRBJ2-5; possible D gene TRBD2, 6 bases. Germline CDR1 and CDR2: DFQATT and SNEGSKA (reference sequence). The CDR3 length is 13 residues. Trimming removed 0 bases from V and 9 bases from J, with 14 bases in between.

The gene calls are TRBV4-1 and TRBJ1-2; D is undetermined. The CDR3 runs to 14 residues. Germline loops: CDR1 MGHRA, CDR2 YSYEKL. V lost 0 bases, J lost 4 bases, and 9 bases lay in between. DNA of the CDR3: TGCGCCAGCAGCCAAGATACCGGTTTCTATGGCTACACCTTC. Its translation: CASSQDTGFYGYTF.

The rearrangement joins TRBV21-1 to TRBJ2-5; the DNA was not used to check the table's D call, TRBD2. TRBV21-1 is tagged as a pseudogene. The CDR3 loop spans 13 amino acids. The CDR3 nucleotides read TGTGCCAGCAGCACCGTACTAGAGAAGTATCTGTACTTC. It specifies CASSTVLEKYLYF.

CDR3 region: CSARDYRGQETQYF. The CDR3 DNA is TGCAGTGCTAGAGATTATCGGGGACAAGAGACCCAGTACTTC. The chain carries TRBV20-1 and TRBJ2-5; possible D gene TRBD2, 5 bases. V lost 0 bases, J lost 2 bases, and 10 bases lay in between. There are 14 residues in the CDR3. CDR1 DFQATT and CDR2 SNEGSKA come from the germline V gene (reference sequence).

The CDR3 region is CSVETGRELGNYGYTF. The CDR3, as DNA: TGCAGCGTTGAGACCGGACGGGAACTGGGGAACTATGGCTACACCTTC. The rearrangement joins TRBV29-1 to TRBJ1-2; D gene unclear. This CDR3 contains 16 residues. Trimming cost V 3 bases and J 2 bases, with 19 bases left between them. Germline values: CDR1 SQVTM, CDR2 ANQGSEA.

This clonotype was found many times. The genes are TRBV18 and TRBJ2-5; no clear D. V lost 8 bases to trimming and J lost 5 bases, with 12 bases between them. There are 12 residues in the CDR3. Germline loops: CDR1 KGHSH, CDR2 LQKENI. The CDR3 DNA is TGTGCCAGCAGTCCCGGGTCCGAGACCCAGTACTTC. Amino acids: CASSPGSETQYF.

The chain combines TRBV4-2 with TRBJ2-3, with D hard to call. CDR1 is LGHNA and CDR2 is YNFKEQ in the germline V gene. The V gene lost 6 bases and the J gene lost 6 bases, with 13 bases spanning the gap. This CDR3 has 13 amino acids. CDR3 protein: CASRLSLRDTQYF. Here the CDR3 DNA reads TGTGCCAGCAGGCTTTCTTTAAGGGATACGCAGTATTTT.

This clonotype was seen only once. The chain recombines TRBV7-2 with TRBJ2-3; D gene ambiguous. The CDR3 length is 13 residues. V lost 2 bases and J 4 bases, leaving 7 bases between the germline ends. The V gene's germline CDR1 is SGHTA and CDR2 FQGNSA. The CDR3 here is CASSLSLADTQYF. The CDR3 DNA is TGTGCCAGCAGCTTATCCCTAGCAGATACGCAGTATTTT.

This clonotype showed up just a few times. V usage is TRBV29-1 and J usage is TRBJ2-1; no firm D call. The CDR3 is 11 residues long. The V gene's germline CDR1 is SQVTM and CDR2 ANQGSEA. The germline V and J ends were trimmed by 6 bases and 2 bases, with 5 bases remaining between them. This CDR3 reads CSVQPYNEQFF. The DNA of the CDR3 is TGCAGCGTACAGCCCTACAATGAGCAGTTCTTC.

The CDR3 region has the DNA TGTGCCATCAGTGTGGGGGCAGCGGGAGTCGACGAGCAGTACTTC. Protein sequence: CAISVGAAGVDEQYF. The chain couples TRBV10-3 to TRBJ2-5; 8 bases align to TRBD2. The DNA matches TRBJ2-7 better at its end, which makes the J call doubtful. Germline CDR1 reads ENHRY; CDR2 reads SYGVKD. The CDR3 length is 15 residues.

The CDR3 protein is CASSTGYHEQFF. The CDR3, as DNA: TGTGCCAGCAGCACGGGGTACCATGAGCAGTTCTTC. The V gene is TRBV7-3, the J gene TRBJ2-1, with TRBD2 as a possible D gene (5 bases). The CDR3 runs 12 residues. Per germline, CDR1 SGHTA and CDR2 FQGTGA. Trimming pared 5 bases from V and 8 bases from J, leaving 10 bases between.

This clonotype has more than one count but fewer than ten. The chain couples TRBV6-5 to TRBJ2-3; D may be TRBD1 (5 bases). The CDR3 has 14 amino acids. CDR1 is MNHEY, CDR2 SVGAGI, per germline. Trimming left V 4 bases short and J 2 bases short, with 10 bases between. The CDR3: CASSFQGFTDTQYF. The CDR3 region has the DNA TGTGCCAGCAGTTTTCAGGGTTTCACAGATACGCAGTATTTT.

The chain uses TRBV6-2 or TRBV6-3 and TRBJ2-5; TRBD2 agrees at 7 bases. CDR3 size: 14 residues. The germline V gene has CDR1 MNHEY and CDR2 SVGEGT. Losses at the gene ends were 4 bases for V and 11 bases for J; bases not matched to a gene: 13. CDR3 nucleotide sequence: TGTGCCAGCAGTTTCGGCGGGAGCATCAATGAGCAGTACTTC. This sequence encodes CASSFGGSINEQYF.

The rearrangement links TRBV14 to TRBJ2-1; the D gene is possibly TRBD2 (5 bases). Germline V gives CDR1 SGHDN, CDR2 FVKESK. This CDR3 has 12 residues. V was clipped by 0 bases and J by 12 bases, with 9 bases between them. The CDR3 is CASSQDLRGQFF. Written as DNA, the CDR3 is TGTGCCAGCAGCCAAGATCTACGGGGGCAGTTCTTC.

CDR3 coding DNA: TGTGCCAGCAGGGACGAAAGAGGGGGGGGCCTTGAGACCCAGTACTTC. Translating gives CASRDERGGGLETQYF. V and J are TRBV27 and TRBJ2-5, with TRBD2 as a possible D gene (7 bases). The CDR3 length is 16 residues. Trimming stripped 6 bases from V and 5 bases from J, with 22 bases between. Germline V gene data show CDR1 as MNHEY and CDR2 as SMNVEV (reference sequence).

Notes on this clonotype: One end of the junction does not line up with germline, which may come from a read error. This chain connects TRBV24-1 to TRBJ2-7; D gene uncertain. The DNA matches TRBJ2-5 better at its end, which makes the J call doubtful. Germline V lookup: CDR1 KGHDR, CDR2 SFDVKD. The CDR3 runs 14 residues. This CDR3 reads CAASDSGRQETQYF. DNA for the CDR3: TGTGCCGCCAGTGACTCCGGACGGCAAGAGACCCAGTACTTC.

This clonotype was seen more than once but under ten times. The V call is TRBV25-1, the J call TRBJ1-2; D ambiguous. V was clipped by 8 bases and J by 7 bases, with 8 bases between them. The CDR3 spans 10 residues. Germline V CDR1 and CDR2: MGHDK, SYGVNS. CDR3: CASHQGGYTF. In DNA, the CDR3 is TGTGCCAGCCATCAAGGTGGCTACACCTTC.

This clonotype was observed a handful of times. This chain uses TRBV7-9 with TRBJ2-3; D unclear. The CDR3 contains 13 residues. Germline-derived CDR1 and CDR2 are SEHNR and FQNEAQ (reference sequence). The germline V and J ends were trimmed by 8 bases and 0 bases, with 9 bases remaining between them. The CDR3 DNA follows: TGTGCCAGCCGACTTGGTAGCACAGATACGCAGTATTTT. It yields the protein CASRLGSTDTQYF.

CDR3 residues: CASSQVMGVGLQDTQYF. For the CDR3, the DNA is TGCGCCAGCAGCCAAGTCATGGGAGTGGGTCTGCAAGATACGCAGTATTTT. The V call is TRBV4-3, the J call TRBJ2-3; TRBD2 might be the D (5 bases). CDR3 length: 17 amino acids. Trimming removed 1 base from V and 5 bases from J, with 19 bases in between. Germline CDR1 reads LGHNA; CDR2 reads YSLEER.

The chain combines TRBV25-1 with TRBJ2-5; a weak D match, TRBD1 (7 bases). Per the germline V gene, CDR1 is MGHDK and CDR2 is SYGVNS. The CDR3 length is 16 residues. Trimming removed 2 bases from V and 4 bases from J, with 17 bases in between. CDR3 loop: CASSERRGRVPETQYF. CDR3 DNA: TGTGCCAGCAGTGAACGGAGGGGGCGAGTACCAGAGACCCAGTACTTC.

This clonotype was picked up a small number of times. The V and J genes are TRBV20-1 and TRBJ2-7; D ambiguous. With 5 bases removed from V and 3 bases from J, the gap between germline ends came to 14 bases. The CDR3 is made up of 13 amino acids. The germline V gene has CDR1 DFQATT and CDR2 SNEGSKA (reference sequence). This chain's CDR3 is CSAPGVTLYEQYF. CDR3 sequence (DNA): TGCAGTGCTCCTGGGGTGACCCTCTACGAGCAGTACTTC.

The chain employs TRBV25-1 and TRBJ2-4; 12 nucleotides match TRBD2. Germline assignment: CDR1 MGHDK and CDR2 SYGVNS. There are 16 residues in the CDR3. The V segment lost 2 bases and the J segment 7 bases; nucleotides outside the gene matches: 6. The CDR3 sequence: CASSELATSGSNIQYF. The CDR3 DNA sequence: TGTGCCAGCAGTGAACTGGCGACTAGCGGGAGTAACATTCAGTACTTC.

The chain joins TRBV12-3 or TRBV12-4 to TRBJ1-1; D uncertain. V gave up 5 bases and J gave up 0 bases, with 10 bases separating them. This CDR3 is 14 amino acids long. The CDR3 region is CASSMSGMNTEAFF. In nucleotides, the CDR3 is TGTGCCAGCAGTATGAGTGGGATGAACACTGAAGCTTTCTTT.

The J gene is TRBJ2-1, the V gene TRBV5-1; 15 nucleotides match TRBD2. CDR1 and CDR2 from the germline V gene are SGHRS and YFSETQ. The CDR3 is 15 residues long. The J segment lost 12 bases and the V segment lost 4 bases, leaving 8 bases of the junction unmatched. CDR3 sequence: CASSLGLAGGLLQFF. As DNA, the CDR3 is TGCGCCAGCAGCCTAGGACTAGCGGGGGGGCTTCTGCAGTTCTTC.